The subject of this entry is one T cell receptor beta chain. Its antigen is not identified. cDNA synthesis used the whole RNA isolate, giving expressed TCRB sequences. The average output of naive, central memory and regulatory T cell samples was around 3.5 million reads. Here immunoSEQ multiplex PCR was the method, and the copy in TCRdb shows in-frame clones only, minus some. Of approximately 730,000 clones in the sample, 13% were seen once. This entry belongs to a study of beta chain features in type 1 diabetes. The wider study: There were about 110,000,000 sorted cells examined across all samples.

Findings and caveats of the study: Moderate but significant shortening of TCRB CDR3s was recorded in all four CD4+ subsets from Type 1 diabetes patients.

This sequence originates from a man aged 18 to 30 with type 1 diabetes. Sequenced material: naive CD4+ T cells from blood.

CDR3 region: CASSGSGQETQYF. CDR3 bases: TGTGCCAGCAGCGGATCAGGACAAGAGACCCAGTACTTC. The rearrangement links TRBV5-4 to TRBJ2-5, with no clear D. The CDR3 extends over 13 amino acids. The germline V gene has CDR1 SGHNT and CDR2 YYREEE (reference sequence). Trimming pared 4 bases from V and 2 bases from J, leaving 9 bases between.